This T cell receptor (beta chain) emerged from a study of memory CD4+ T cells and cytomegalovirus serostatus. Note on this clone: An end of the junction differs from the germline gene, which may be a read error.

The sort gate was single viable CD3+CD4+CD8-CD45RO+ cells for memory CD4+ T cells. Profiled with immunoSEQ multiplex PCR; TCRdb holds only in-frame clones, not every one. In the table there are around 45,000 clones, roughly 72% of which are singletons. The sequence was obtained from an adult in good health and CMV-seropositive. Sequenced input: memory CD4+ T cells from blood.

For the CDR3, the DNA is TGTGCCAGCGATAAAAGTTCCTCTGAGGCCAACGTCCTGACTTTC. Protein product: CASDKSSSEANVLTF. The chain employs TRBV2 and TRBJ2-6; D gene ambiguous. Germline assignment: CDR1 SNHLY and CDR2 FYNNEI. The CDR3 length is 15 residues.